These T cell receptor beta chains were read from a single sample in a study of CD8+ T cells in alopecia areata. TCRdb's table, derived via immunoSEQ multiplex PCR, lists solely in-frame clones and lacks some. The table has roughly 150,000 clones, 62% seen once; the top ten hold 35% to 40%. The source material was CD8+ T cells sorted from blood. The receptor source for this set is a human donor in good health. CDR3s include the opening cysteine and the closing phenylalanine or tryptophan. Each record gives: V gene, J gene, clone size, D gene, CDR3 protein, CDR3 DNA. A D gene is named only where the DNA matches it firmly. Not every row has a clone size; where given, it reads once, few, many or a size class.

V gene: TRBV2; J gene: TRBJ2-2; clone size: -; D gene: -; CDR3 protein: CASNSDTGELFF; CDR3 DNA: TGTGCCAGCAACTCGGACACCGGGGAGCTGTTTTTT
V gene: TRBV5-6; J gene: TRBJ2-1; clone size: -; D gene: -; CDR3 protein: CASSFDGIDYNEQFF; CDR3 DNA: TGTGCCAGCAGCTTCGACGGGATAGACTACAATGAGCAGTTCTTC
V gene: TRBV29-1; J gene: TRBJ2-1; clone size: -; D gene: -; CDR3 protein: CSVAGAGYNEQFF; CDR3 DNA: TGCAGCGTTGCGGGGGCTGGCTACAATGAGCAGTTCTTC
V gene: TRBV6-1; J gene: TRBJ1-3; clone size: -; D gene: TRBD1; CDR3 protein: CASSDGTGGNTIYF; CDR3 DNA: TGTGCCAGCAGTGACGGGACAGGAGGAAACACCATATATTTT
V gene: TRBV29-1; J gene: TRBJ2-5; clone size: -; D gene: TRBD1; CDR3 protein: CSSSDRGGETQYF; CDR3 DNA: TGCAGCTCCTCGGATAGAGGGGGCGAGACCCAGTACTTC
V gene: TRBV6-5; J gene: TRBJ2-3; clone size: -; D gene: -; CDR3 protein: CASSKGLGEDTQYF; CDR3 DNA: TGTGCCAGCAGCAAGGGACTCGGAGAAGATACGCAGTATTTT
V gene: TRBV5-6; J gene: TRBJ2-7; clone size: -; D gene: TRBD2; CDR3 protein: CASTHWGGEQYF; CDR3 DNA: TGTGCCAGCACCCACTGGGGGGGCGAGCAGTACTTC
V gene: TRBV2; J gene: TRBJ2-3; clone size: once; D gene: -; CDR3 protein: CAAGTDTQYF; CDR3 DNA: TGTGCCGCAGGTACAGATACGCAGTATTTT
V gene: TRBV14; J gene: TRBJ2-1; clone size: -; D gene: -; CDR3 protein: CASSLASSREQFF; CDR3 DNA: TGTGCCAGCAGCCTCGCTAGCTCCAGGGAGCAGTTCTTC
V gene: TRBV9; J gene: TRBJ2-7; clone size: -; D gene: TRBD1; CDR3 protein: CASSVGGTGKINERYF; CDR3 DNA: TGTGCCAGCAGCGTAGGAGGGACAGGGAAGATCAACGAGCGGTACTTC
V gene: TRBV5-6; J gene: TRBJ2-1; clone size: -; D gene: TRBD1; CDR3 protein: CASSYQDREDEQFF; CDR3 DNA: TGTGCCAGCAGCTATCAGGACAGGGAAGATGAGCAGTTCTTC
V gene: TRBV19; J gene: TRBJ2-1; clone size: -; D gene: -; CDR3 protein: CASSMIRDQSNEQFF; CDR3 DNA: TGTGCCAGTAGTATGATTCGGGACCAGAGTAATGAGCAGTTCTTC
V gene: TRBV7-9; J gene: TRBJ1-1; clone size: -; D gene: -; CDR3 protein: CASTPARGTEAFF; CDR3 DNA: TGTGCCAGCACCCCAGCGAGGGGCACTGAAGCTTTCTTT
V gene: TRBV6-5; J gene: TRBJ2-3; clone size: -; D gene: -; CDR3 protein: CASSYGFRTDTQYF; CDR3 DNA: TGTGCCAGCAGTTACGGGTTTAGGACAGATACGCAGTATTTT
V gene: TRBV29-1; J gene: TRBJ1-1; clone size: -; D gene: -; CDR3 protein: CSVEDHRGSNTEAFF; CDR3 DNA: TGCAGCGTTGAAGATCATAGGGGATCGAACACTGAAGCTTTCTTT
V gene: TRBV29-1; J gene: TRBJ1-2; clone size: -; D gene: TRBD1; CDR3 protein: CSVEERQGRGYTF; CDR3 DNA: TGCAGCGTTGAAGAGCGACAGGGGCGAGGCTATACCTTC
V gene: TRBV5-4; J gene: TRBJ2-3; clone size: -; D gene: -; CDR3 protein: CASNPQGGGTDTQYF; CDR3 DNA: TGTGCCAGCAACCCACAGGGTGGGGGCACAGATACGCAGTATTTT
V gene: TRBV2; J gene: TRBJ1-1; clone size: -; D gene: -; CDR3 protein: CASSSPARGNTEAFF; CDR3 DNA: TGTGCCAGCAGTTCCCCAGCCAGGGGGAACACTGAAGCTTTCTTT
V gene: TRBV9; J gene: TRBJ2-7; clone size: once; D gene: TRBD1; CDR3 protein: CASSPYGTGIREQYF; CDR3 DNA: TGTGCCAGCAGCCCATACGGGACAGGGATAAGAGAGCAGTACTTC
V gene: TRBV4-1; J gene: TRBJ2-4; clone size: -; D gene: TRBD2; CDR3 protein: CASSLAGAQYKNIQYF; CDR3 DNA: TGCGCCAGCAGCCTAGCGGGCGCTCAGTACAAAAACATTCAGTACTTC
V gene: TRBV27; J gene: TRBJ2-7; clone size: -; D gene: TRBD2; CDR3 protein: CASSLGGGYPLEQYF; CDR3 DNA: TGTGCCAGCAGTTTAGGGGGGGGATACCCTCTTGAGCAGTACTTC
V gene: TRBV7-9; J gene: TRBJ2-3; clone size: -; D gene: TRBD2; CDR3 protein: CASSPLAGATDTQYF; CDR3 DNA: TGTGCCAGCAGCCCCTTAGCGGGAGCAACAGATACGCAGTATTTT
V gene: TRBV5-4; J gene: TRBJ1-5; clone size: -; D gene: -; CDR3 protein: CASSFKPSGGQPQHF; CDR3 DNA: TGTGCCAGCAGCTTCAAGCCGTCGGGGGGTCAGCCCCAGCATTTT
V gene: TRBV28; J gene: TRBJ2-7; clone size: -; D gene: TRBD2; CDR3 protein: CASSSPGLAGGGGSYEQYF; CDR3 DNA: TGTGCCAGCAGTTCCCCGGGACTAGCGGGAGGTGGGGGGTCCTACGAGCAGTACTTC
V gene: TRBV5-1; J gene: TRBJ2-7; clone size: -; D gene: -; CDR3 protein: CASSSPGSDYEQYF; CDR3 DNA: TGCGCCAGCAGCTCCCCCGGGTCTGACTACGAGCAGTACTTC
V gene: TRBV29-1; J gene: TRBJ2-2; clone size: few; D gene: -; CDR3 protein: CSVVISAGELFF; CDR3 DNA: TGCAGCGTTGTAATCTCTGCCGGGGAGCTGTTTTTT
V gene: TRBV29-1; J gene: TRBJ2-1; clone size: -; D gene: TRBD1; CDR3 protein: CSVEDRQGGVIF; CDR3 DNA: TGCAGCGTTGAAGATCGACAGGGGGGTGTGATCTTC
V gene: TRBV29-1; J gene: TRBJ2-1; clone size: few; D gene: -; CDR3 protein: CSVDGLARGLGEQFF; CDR3 DNA: TGCAGCGTTGATGGGCTAGCGCGAGGGCTTGGTGAGCAGTTCTTC
V gene: TRBV12-5; J gene: TRBJ2-1; clone size: few; D gene: -; CDR3 protein: CASGFGTNEQFF; CDR3 DNA: TGTGCTAGTGGTTTCGGGACCAATGAGCAGTTCTTC
V gene: TRBV30; J gene: TRBJ2-7; clone size: once; D gene: -; CDR3 protein: CAWSVPGYEQYF; CDR3 DNA: TGTGCCTGGAGTGTACCTGGATACGAGCAGTACTTC
V gene: TRBV29-1; J gene: TRBJ2-7; clone size: few; D gene: TRBD2; CDR3 protein: CSVEEAGAYEQYF; CDR3 DNA: TGCAGCGTTGAGGAAGCGGGAGCCTACGAGCAGTACTTC
V gene: TRBV5-1; J gene: TRBJ2-3; clone size: -; D gene: TRBD1; CDR3 protein: CASSAMTGSTDTQYF; CDR3 DNA: TGCGCCAGCAGCGCCATGACAGGGAGTACAGATACGCAGTATTTT
V gene: TRBV29-1; J gene: TRBJ2-7; clone size: -; D gene: -; CDR3 protein: CSVRGGASYEQYF; CDR3 DNA: TGCAGCGTTCGTGGGGGGGCCTCCTACGAGCAGTACTTC
V gene: TRBV29-1; J gene: TRBJ1-2; clone size: -; D gene: TRBD1; CDR3 protein: CSVPNRGIYGYTF; CDR3 DNA: TGCAGCGTACCGAACAGGGGGATCTATGGCTACACCTTC
V gene: TRBV11-2; J gene: TRBJ2-1; clone size: few; D gene: -; CDR3 protein: CASSPSLGDEQFF; CDR3 DNA: TGTGCCAGCAGCCCCTCATTAGGGGATGAGCAGTTCTTC
V gene: TRBV14; J gene: TRBJ1-2; clone size: -; D gene: -; CDR3 protein: CASSQGPINYGYTF; CDR3 DNA: TGTGCCAGCAGCCAAGGGCCCATCAACTATGGCTACACCTTC
V gene: TRBV7-6; J gene: TRBJ2-7; clone size: -; D gene: -; CDR3 protein: CASSLGASSSYEQYF; CDR3 DNA: TGTGCCAGCAGCTTAGGTGCCTCTTCTTCCTACGAGCAGTACTTC
V gene: TRBV9; J gene: TRBJ2-2; clone size: few; D gene: -; CDR3 protein: CASSVLMTNTGELFF; CDR3 DNA: TGTGCCAGCAGCGTATTAATGACTAACACCGGGGAGCTGTTTTTT
V gene: TRBV10-1; J gene: TRBJ2-5; clone size: -; D gene: -; CDR3 protein: CASSERGLQTQYF; CDR3 DNA: TGCGCCAGCAGTGAACGGGGTTTGCAGACCCAGTACTTC
V gene: TRBV4-1; J gene: TRBJ2-6; clone size: -; D gene: -; CDR3 protein: CASSQEGGANVLTF; CDR3 DNA: TGCGCCAGCAGCCAAGAGGGTGGGGCCAACGTCCTGACTTTC
V gene: TRBV11-1; J gene: TRBJ2-1; clone size: -; D gene: -; CDR3 protein: CASSSPRQAPREQFF; CDR3 DNA: TGTGCCAGCAGCTCCCCCCGACAGGCCCCGAGAGAGCAGTTCTTC
V gene: TRBV29-1; J gene: TRBJ2-1; clone size: -; D gene: -; CDR3 protein: CSVEGRRGQFF; CDR3 DNA: TGCAGCGTTGAAGGGAGACGTGGGCAGTTCTTC
V gene: TRBV7-3; J gene: TRBJ2-4; clone size: -; D gene: TRBD1; CDR3 protein: CASSYSTGGAARNIQYF; CDR3 DNA: TGTGCCAGCAGCTACAGCACAGGGGGCGCCGCGAGAAACATTCAGTACTTC
V gene: TRBV27; J gene: TRBJ2-7; clone size: -; D gene: TRBD2; CDR3 protein: CASSLFPASGRAGEQYF; CDR3 DNA: TGTGCCAGCAGTTTATTTCCCGCTAGCGGGAGGGCCGGCGAGCAGTACTTC
V gene: TRBV19; J gene: TRBJ2-7; clone size: few; D gene: TRBD1; CDR3 protein: CASNPGQEVYEQYF; CDR3 DNA: TGTGCCAGTAACCCAGGACAGGAGGTCTACGAGCAGTACTTC
V gene: TRBV28; J gene: TRBJ2-2; clone size: -; D gene: -; CDR3 protein: CASSLLGNTGELFF; CDR3 DNA: TGTGCCAGCAGTTTATTGGGGAACACCGGGGAGCTGTTTTTT